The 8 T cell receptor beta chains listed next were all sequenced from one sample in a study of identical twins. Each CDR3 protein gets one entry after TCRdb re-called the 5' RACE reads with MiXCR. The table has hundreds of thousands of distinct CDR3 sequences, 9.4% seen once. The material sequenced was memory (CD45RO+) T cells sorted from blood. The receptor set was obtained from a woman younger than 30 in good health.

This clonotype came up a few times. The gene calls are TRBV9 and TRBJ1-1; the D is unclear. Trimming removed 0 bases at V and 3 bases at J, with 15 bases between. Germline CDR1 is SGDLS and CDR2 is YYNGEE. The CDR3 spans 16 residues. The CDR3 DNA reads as TGTGCCAGCAGCGTAGGGCCTGACGAACTGTACACTGAAGCTTTCTTT. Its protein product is CASSVGPDELYTEAFF.

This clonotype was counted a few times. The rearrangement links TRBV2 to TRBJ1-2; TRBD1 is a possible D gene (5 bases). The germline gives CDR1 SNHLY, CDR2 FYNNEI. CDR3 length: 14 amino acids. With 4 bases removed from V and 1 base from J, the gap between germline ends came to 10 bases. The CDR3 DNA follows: TGTGCCAGCAGTGGGGACGAGGGTAACTATGGCTACACCTTC. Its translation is CASSGDEGNYGYTF.

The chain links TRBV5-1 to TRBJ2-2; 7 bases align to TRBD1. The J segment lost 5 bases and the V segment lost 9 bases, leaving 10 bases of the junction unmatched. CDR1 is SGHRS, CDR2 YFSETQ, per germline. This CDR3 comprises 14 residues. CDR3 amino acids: CATERQGGTGELFF. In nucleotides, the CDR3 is TGCGCCACCGAAAGACAGGGTGGTACCGGGGAGCTGTTTTTT.

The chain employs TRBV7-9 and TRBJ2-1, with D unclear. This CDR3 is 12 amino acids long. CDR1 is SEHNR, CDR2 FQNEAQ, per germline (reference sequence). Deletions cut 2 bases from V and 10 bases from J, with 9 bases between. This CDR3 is CASSLSQFEQFF. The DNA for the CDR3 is TGTGCCAGCAGCTTATCCCAGTTCGAGCAGTTCTTC.

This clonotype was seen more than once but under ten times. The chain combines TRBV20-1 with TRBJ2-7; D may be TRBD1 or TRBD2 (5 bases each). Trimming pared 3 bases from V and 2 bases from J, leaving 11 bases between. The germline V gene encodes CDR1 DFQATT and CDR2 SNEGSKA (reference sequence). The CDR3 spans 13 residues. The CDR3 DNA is TGCAGTGCTAGCACGGGACCTACCTACGAGCAGTACTTC. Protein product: CSASTGPTYEQYF.

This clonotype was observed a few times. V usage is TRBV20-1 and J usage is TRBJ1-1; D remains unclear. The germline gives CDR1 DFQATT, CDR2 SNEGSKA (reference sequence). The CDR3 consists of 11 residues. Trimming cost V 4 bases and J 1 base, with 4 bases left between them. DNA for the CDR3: TGCAGTGCTACCAGGAACACTGAAGCTTTCTTT. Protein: CSATRNTEAFF.

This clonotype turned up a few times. The chain's CDR3 is CASSQDRARAGGGTQYF. CDR3 DNA sequence: TGCGCCAGCAGCCAAGATCGCGCTAGGGCGGGAGGAGGTACGCAGTATTTT. J is TRBJ2-3 and V is TRBV4-3, with 8 bases aligning to TRBD2. V lost 0 bases, J lost 8 bases, and 13 bases stayed unmatched. CDR3 length equals 17 residues. Germline V lookup: CDR1 LGHNA, CDR2 YSLEER.

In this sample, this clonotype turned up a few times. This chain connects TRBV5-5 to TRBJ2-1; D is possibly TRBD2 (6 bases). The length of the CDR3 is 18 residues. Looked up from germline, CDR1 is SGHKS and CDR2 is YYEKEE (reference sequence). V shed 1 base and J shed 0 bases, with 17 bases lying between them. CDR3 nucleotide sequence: TGTGCCAGCAGCTTGCTGGCGGGAAGTCTCTTCTCCTACAATGAGCAGTTCTTC. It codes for CASSLLAGSLFSYNEQFF. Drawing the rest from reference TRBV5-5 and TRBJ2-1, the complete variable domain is DAGVTQSPTHLIKTRGQQVTLRCSPISGHKSVSWYQQVLGQGPQFIFQYYEKEERGRGNFPDRFSARQFPNYSSELNVNALLLGDSALYLCASSLLAGSLFSYNEQFFGPGTRLTVL.